This TCR beta chain was profiled in a study of T cells expressing NK-cell markers. About the study: Sorted T-cell subsets CD3+CD56+NKG2C+, CD3+CD56+NKG2C- and CD3+CD56-NKG2C+ were TCR beta-sequenced. Study-wide findings and caveats: It remained uncertain whether the expanded NKG2C+ T cell clones were specific for HCMV antigens.

Worth noting for this clonotype: Its antigen is not identified.

The CDR3 consists of 14 residues. Germline V gene sequence: CDR1 DFQATT, CDR2 SNEGSKA (reference sequence). TCRdb re-called the 5' RACE reads and catalogs CDR3 proteins one per entry, DNA excluded. The sample has under 600,000 distinct CDR3 sequences, and its top ten clones hold roughly 1.4%. The chain recombines TRBV20-1 with TRBJ2-7; TCRdb outputs TRBD1, but without DNA this stays unchecked. Sequenced sample: blood T cells: a sorted CD56 or NKG2C T cell subset, CD4+ or CD8+ T cells, or bulk PBMC T cells (not recorded which). The receptor's source is a woman aged 50 to 60 in good health. CDR3 protein: CSAWYGKGRAEQYF.